Shown below are 16 T cell receptor beta chains from a single sample sequenced in a study of cytomegalovirus exposure and HLA in healthy donors. The PCR employed 60 Vbeta primers together with 13 Jbeta primers. This table comes from immunoSEQ multiplex PCR, and its TCRdb copy is limited to in-frame clones, with some not included. The sample consists of roughly 100,000 clones, around 74% of them appearing once. The specimen sequenced was PBMCs. These receptors were taken from a middle-aged woman in good health and CMV-seropositive.

In its sample, this clone was seen a few times. The chain uses TRBV28 and TRBJ2-1, with D perhaps TRBD1 (6 bases). The CDR3 length is 15 residues. Deletions cut 0 bases from V and 10 bases from J, with 16 bases between. Per the germline V gene, CDR1 is MDHEN and CDR2 is SYDVKM. The DNA for the CDR3 is TGTGCCAGCAGTTTATGGGGGGCATGGAGCGACGAGCAGTTCTTC. The encoded protein is CASSLWGAWSDEQFF.

This chain connects TRBV28 to TRBJ2-7; no firm D call. With 7 bases removed from V and 2 bases from J, the gap between germline ends came to 9 bases. The CDR3 sequence is 12 residues long. Germline V lookup: CDR1 MDHEN, CDR2 SYDVKM. The CDR3 nucleotides read TGTGCCAGCAATGAGGCTGCCTACGAGCAGTACTTC. Protein: CASNEAAYEQYF.

The genes are TRBV7-9 and TRBJ2-7, with D maybe TRBD1 (7 bases). Germline V gene sequence: CDR1 SEHNR, CDR2 FQNEAQ (reference sequence). The ends were cut back, 1 base at V and 4 bases at J, with 11 bases in the middle. The CDR3 has 14 residues. In DNA form, the CDR3 reads TGTGCCAGCAGCTTAGGCGGGACAGCTTACGAGCAGTACTTC. Its protein is CASSLGGTAYEQYF.

The V call is TRBV4-2, the J call TRBJ1-4; D is possibly TRBD1 (6 bases). The V end was cut by 0 bases, the J end by 6 bases, with 11 bases between. Germline V lookup: CDR1 LGHNA, CDR2 YNFKEQ. The CDR3 consists of 15 residues. The CDR3 loop reads CASSQDRGGHEKLFF. CDR3 in DNA: TGTGCCAGCAGCCAAGATCGGGGGGGGCATGAAAAACTGTTTTTT.

This clone came up a few times. The chain recombines TRBV19 with TRBJ1-1, with a weak D call TRBD1 (5 bases). The V end was cut by 7 bases, the J end by 0 bases, with 15 bases between. The germline V gene has CDR1 LNHDA and CDR2 SQIVND (reference sequence). The CDR3 sequence is 15 residues long. In DNA form, the CDR3 reads TGTGCCAGTAACCCAGGGATGGATGTGAACACTGAAGCTTTCTTT. Residues: CASNPGMDVNTEAFF.

V is TRBV7-6 and J is TRBJ2-3, with 9 bases that match TRBD2. V trimming: 4 bases; J trimming: 4 bases; junction bases outside the gene matches: 3. Germline V CDR1 and CDR2: SGHVS, FNYEAQ. The CDR3 totals 14 residues. The DNA for the CDR3 is TGTGCCAGCAGCTCGGGACTAGCCCCAGATACGCAGTATTTT. As protein: CASSSGLAPDTQYF.

This chain uses TRBV5-6 with TRBJ1-2; no reliable D call. This CDR3 comprises 13 residues. V was shortened by 3 bases and J by 4 bases, with 10 bases between the two germline ends. The germline V gene has CDR1 SGHDT and CDR2 YYEEEE. CDR3 DNA: TGTGCCAGCAGCTCCGCAGGAGGCTATGGCTACACCTTC. Amino acids: CASSSAGGYGYTF.

In its sample, this clone was seen a few times. The chain is built from TRBV6-4 and TRBJ2-7, with TRBD2 matching over 15 bases. CDR1 is MRHNA and CDR2 is SNTAGT in the germline V gene. The CDR3 covers 15 residues. Losses at the gene ends were 2 bases for V and 4 bases for J; bases not matched to a gene: 0. For the CDR3, the DNA is TGTGCCAGCAGTGACGGACTAGCGGGAGGGTACGAGCAGTACTTC. Its protein is CASSDGLAGGYEQYF.

This sequence joins TRBV5-1 and TRBJ2-1, with TRBD2 matching 8 bases. The CDR3 has 16 residues. The germline V gene encodes CDR1 SGHRS and CDR2 YFSETQ. Losses at the gene ends were 0 bases for V and 0 bases for J; bases not matched to a gene: 2. CDR3 sequence (DNA): TGCGCCAGCAGCTTGGTCGGGGGGGGCTCCTACAATGAGCAGTTCTTC. This sequence encodes CASSLVGGGSYNEQFF.

This clone occurred a few times. V usage is TRBV11-3 and J usage is TRBJ1-1; 7 nucleotides agree with TRBD1. CDR1 and CDR2 (germline): SGHNT, YENEEA. The CDR3 is 14 amino acids. Losses at the gene ends were 5 bases for V and 2 bases for J; bases not matched to a gene: 5. For the CDR3, the DNA is TGTGCCAGCAGCCGGGGACAGAGTAACACTGAAGCTTTCTTT. This gives the protein CASSRGQSNTEAFF. Complete variable domain (other parts from reference TRBV11-3 and TRBJ1-1): EAGVVQSPRYKIIEKKQPVAFWCNPISGHNTLYWYLQNLGQGPELLIRYENEEAVDDSQLPKDRFSAERLKGVDSTLKIQPAELGDSAVYLCASSRGQSNTEAFFGQGTRLTVV.

The V call is TRBV7-2, the J call TRBJ1-1; D ambiguous. The V and J ends lost 6 bases and 8 bases respectively, with 10 bases between them. This CDR3 has 11 amino acids. Germline assignment: CDR1 SGHTA and CDR2 FQGNSA. CDR3 in DNA: TGTGCCAGCAGTCAACAGAGAGAAGCTTTCTTT. Its translation: CASSQQREAFF.

The rearrangement links TRBV9 to TRBJ2-1; tentative D call: TRBD1 (5 bases). Trimming stripped 3 bases from V and 2 bases from J, with 18 bases between. The CDR3 sequence is 17 residues long. Per the germline V gene, CDR1 is SGDLS and CDR2 is YYNGEE. CDR3 bases: TGTGCCAGCAGCGATCGGCAGGGTGTGAGCCCCTACAATGAGCAGTTCTTC. As protein: CASSDRQGVSPYNEQFF.

The gene calls are TRBV19 and TRBJ1-2; unclear D gene. Trimming pared 6 bases from V and 6 bases from J, leaving 14 bases between. CDR1 and CDR2 from the germline V gene are LNHDA and SQIVND (reference sequence). CDR3 length: 13 residues. The DNA of the CDR3 is TGTGCCAGTAGCCCTACGGTCCTTCATGGCTACACCTTC. Its translation is CASSPTVLHGYTF.

The gene calls are TRBV4-3 and TRBJ2-5, with 7 bases that match TRBD2. With 1 base clipped from V and 5 bases from J, the junction kept 7 bases outside the gene matches. The germline V gene has CDR1 LGHNA and CDR2 YSLEER. The CDR3 sequence is 15 residues long. The CDR3 is CASSQADGAGETQYF. In DNA form, the CDR3 reads TGCGCCAGCAGCCAAGCAGACGGAGCGGGGGAGACCCAGTACTTC.

The genes are TRBV19 and TRBJ1-5; 8 positions agree with TRBD1. Germline V gene data show CDR1 as LNHDA and CDR2 as SQIVND (reference sequence). The CDR3 is made up of 15 amino acids. V gave up 4 bases and J gave up 2 bases; unmatched junction bases: 4. Written as DNA, the CDR3 is TGTGCCAGTAGTACGGACAGGGAGGGCAATCAGCCCCAGCATTTT. It encodes CASSTDREGNQPQHF.

CDR3 bases: TGTGCCAGCAGCCGAGGCGAGAACACTGAAGCTTTCTTT. Translated: CASSRGENTEAFF. V and J are TRBV2 and TRBJ1-1; unclear D gene. CDR3 length equals 13 residues. The V gene's germline CDR1 is SNHLY and CDR2 FYNNEI. V was cut by 6 bases and J by 1 base, with 9 bases left in between.